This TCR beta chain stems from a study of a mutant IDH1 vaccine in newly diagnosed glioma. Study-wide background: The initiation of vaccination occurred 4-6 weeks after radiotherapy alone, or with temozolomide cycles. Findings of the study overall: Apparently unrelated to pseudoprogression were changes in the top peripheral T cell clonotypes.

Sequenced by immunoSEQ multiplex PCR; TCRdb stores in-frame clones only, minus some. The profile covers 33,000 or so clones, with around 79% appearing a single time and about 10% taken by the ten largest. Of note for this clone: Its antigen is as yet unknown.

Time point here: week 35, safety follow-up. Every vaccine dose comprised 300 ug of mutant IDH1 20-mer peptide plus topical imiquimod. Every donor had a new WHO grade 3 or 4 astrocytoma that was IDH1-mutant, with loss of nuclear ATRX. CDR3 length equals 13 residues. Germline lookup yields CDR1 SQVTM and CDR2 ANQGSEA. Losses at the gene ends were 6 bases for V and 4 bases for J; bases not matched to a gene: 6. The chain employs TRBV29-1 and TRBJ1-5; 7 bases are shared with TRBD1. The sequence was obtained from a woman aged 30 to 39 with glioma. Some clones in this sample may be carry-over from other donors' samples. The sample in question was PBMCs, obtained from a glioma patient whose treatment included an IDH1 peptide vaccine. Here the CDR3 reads CSVGGTVNQPQHF. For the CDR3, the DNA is TGCAGCGTGGGAGGGACAGTGAATCAGCCCCAGCATTTT.